This passage covers 2 T cell receptor beta chains from one sample sequenced in a study of T cells after yellow fever vaccination. TCRdb reanalysed the 5' RACE reads using MiXCR and keeps one entry per CDR3 protein. Of about 220,000 distinct CDR3 sequences detected, approximately 3.3% appear once; the ten largest clones hold around 3%. Sample: CD4+ T cells sorted from PBMCs, taken 10 days after the yellow fever booster vaccination. These TCRs come from a man between 18 and 35 years old who received the YFV17D yellow fever vaccine.

This clonotype was picked up a small number of times. The chain couples TRBV6-1 to TRBJ2-7, with D perhaps matching TRBD2 (5 bases). The V end was cut by 4 bases, the J end by 1 base, with 8 bases between. Germline values: CDR1 MNHNS, CDR2 SASEGT. The CDR3 covers 13 residues. The CDR3 DNA sequence: TGTGCCAGCAGTGTGGAGGTTTCCTACGAGCAGTACTTC. Protein sequence: CASSVEVSYEQYF.

There are many counts of this clonotype. The chain combines TRBV7-9 with TRBJ2-3, with TRBD1 identical over 9 bases. Germline trimming cut 5 bases from V and 5 bases from J; bases unmatched to any gene: 5. This CDR3 region has 14 residues. In germline, CDR1 is SEHNR, CDR2 FQNEAQ (reference sequence). The CDR3 loop reads CASSRGQGGDTQYF. The CDR3 DNA follows: TGTGCCAGCAGCAGGGGACAGGGAGGAGATACGCAGTATTTT.